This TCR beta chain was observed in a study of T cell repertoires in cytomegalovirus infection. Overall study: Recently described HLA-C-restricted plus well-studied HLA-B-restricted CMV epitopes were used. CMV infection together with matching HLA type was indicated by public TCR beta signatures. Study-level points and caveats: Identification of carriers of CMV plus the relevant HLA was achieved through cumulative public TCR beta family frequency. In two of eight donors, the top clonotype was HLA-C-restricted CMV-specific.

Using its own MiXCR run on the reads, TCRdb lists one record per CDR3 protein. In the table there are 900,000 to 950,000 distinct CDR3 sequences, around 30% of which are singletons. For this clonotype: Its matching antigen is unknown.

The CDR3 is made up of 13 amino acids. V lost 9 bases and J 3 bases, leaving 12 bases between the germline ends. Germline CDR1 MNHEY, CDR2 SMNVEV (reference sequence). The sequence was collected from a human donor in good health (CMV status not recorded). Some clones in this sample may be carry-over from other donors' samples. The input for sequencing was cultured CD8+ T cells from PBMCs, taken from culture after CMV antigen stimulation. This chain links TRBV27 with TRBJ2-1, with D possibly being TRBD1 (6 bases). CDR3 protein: CASHGTNYNEQFF. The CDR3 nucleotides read TGTGCCAGTCACGGGACAAACTACAATGAGCAGTTCTTC.